This is a list of T cell receptor beta chains from one sample in a study of siplizumab effects on memory and regulatory T cells. Only in-frame clones appear in the TCRdb table, and some are missing; sequencing was by immunoSEQ multiplex PCR. The profile shows roughly 56,000 clones, more than 80% of them singletons. Source material: CD8+ T cells sorted from blood. The receptors come from a human donor in good health. The CDR3 runs from the conserved cysteine through the conserved F or W. A D gene is named only where the DNA matches it firmly. Some rows mark clone size as missing; the rest say once, few, many or name a class of expanded clone.

TRBV29-1	TRBD1	NA	TRBJ2-5	CSVEDLPDRVLETQYF	TGCAGCGTTGAAGATCTTCCGGACAGGGTATTAGAGACCCAGTACTTC
TRBV7-8	NA	NA	TRBJ2-1	CASSNVRNSYNEQFF	TGTGCCAGCAGCAATGTGCGGAACTCCTACAATGAGCAGTTCTTC
TRBV9	NA	NA	TRBJ2-7	CASSVGGDSYEQYF	TGTGCCAGCAGCGTAGGTGGAGACTCCTACGAGCAGTACTTC
TRBV19	TRBD2	NA	TRBJ2-7	CASSMGLAGSYEQYF	TGTGCCAGTAGTATGGGACTAGCGGGATCCTACGAGCAGTACTTC
TRBV6-5	NA	NA	TRBJ2-1	CASSYRQPGVNEQFF	TGTGCCAGCAGTTACCGTCAACCAGGGGTCAATGAGCAGTTCTTC
TRBV7-6	TRBD2	NA	TRBJ2-3	CASSLAAGAGGTQYF	TGTGCCAGCAGCTTAGCAGCGGGAGCGGGAGGAACGCAGTATTTT
TRBV15	TRBD2	NA	TRBJ2-1	CATSRGLAANEQFF	TGTGCCACCAGCAGAGGACTAGCGGCCAATGAGCAGTTCTTC
TRBV14	TRBD2	NA	TRBJ2-7	CASSPGTSGEYPPYEQYF	TGTGCCAGCAGCCCCGGGACTAGCGGGGAGTACCCGCCTTACGAGCAGTACTTC
TRBV30	NA	NA	TRBJ1-2	CAWFGGNFRDGYTF	TGTGCCTGGTTTGGGGGGAATTTTCGGGATGGCTACACCTTC
TRBV18	TRBD1	once	TRBJ2-3	CASSFPGQGADTQYF	TGTGCCAGCTCATTCCCGGGACAGGGGGCAGATACGCAGTATTTT
TRBV10-2	NA	NA	TRBJ1-2	CASPPSVNYGYTF	TGCGCCAGTCCCCCCTCGGTAAACTATGGCTACACCTTC
TRBV19	TRBD1	NA	TRBJ2-3	CASSIDDGTGEGDTQYF	TGTGCCAGTAGTATAGATGACGGGACAGGGGAGGGTGATACGCAGTATTTT
TRBV7-6	NA	NA	TRBJ2-2	CASSYDKGNTGELFF	TGTGCCAGCAGCTACGATAAGGGGAACACCGGGGAGCTGTTTTTT